A single sample gave rise to the 17 T cell receptor beta chains below, sequenced in a study of T-cell memory formation after mild COVID-19. TCRdb re-analysed the 5' RACE reads in MiXCR, keeping a single row per CDR3 protein. The data hold 75,000 to 90,000 distinct CDR3 sequences, with over 11% observed a single time. Sequencing used PBMCs or a T cell subset sorted from them (not recorded which). The receptors were gathered from an adult woman who had mild COVID-19 (a few samples of this study predate the infection). Cell type and time point are not known.

The chain is built from TRBV29-1 and TRBJ2-3; the D gene is possibly TRBD2 (7 bases). Germline CDR1 reads SQVTM; CDR2 reads ANQGSEA. V was pared by 2 bases and J by 5 bases, with 17 bases between. The CDR3 spans 15 residues. DNA of the CDR3: TGCAGCGTTGAATATCGGGGGGCAATTGGAGATACGCAGTATTTT. The encoded protein is CSVEYRGAIGDTQYF.

This clonotype was recorded many times. V usage is TRBV12-3 or TRBV12-4 and J usage is TRBJ2-1; no clear D gene. The CDR3 consists of 11 residues. Trimming took 7 bases from V and 8 from J, leaving 9 bases between them. In nucleotides, the CDR3 is TGTGCCAGCACCCATCGCGATGAGCAGTTCTTC. Encoded protein: CASTHRDEQFF.

This chain joins TRBV7-6 and TRBJ2-5, with D perhaps TRBD2 (5 bases). Trimming shortened V by 7 bases and J by 9 bases, and 12 bases separated the two germline ends. Germline V gene lookup returns CDR1 SGHVS and CDR2 FNYEAQ. This CDR3 is built from 11 residues. The CDR3 bases are TGTGCCAGCACCAACGAGGAGGCCCAGTACTTC. It is translated as CASTNEEAQYF. The full variable domain, rest sourced from reference TRBV7-6 and TRBJ2-5, is GAGVSQSPRYKVTKRGQDVALRCDPISGHVSLYWYRQALGQGPEFLTYFNYEAQQDKSGLPNDRFSAERPEGSISTLTIQRTEQRDSAMYRCASTNEEAQYFGPGTRLLVL.

The rearrangement links TRBV12-5 to TRBJ2-1; 7 bases fit TRBD2. Germline V gene sequence: CDR1 LGHNT, CDR2 FRNRAP. The V segment lost 4 bases and the J segment 3 bases; nucleotides outside the gene matches: 3. This CDR3 spans 14 amino acids. The CDR3 loop reads CASGYSGGYNEQFF. In DNA, the CDR3 is TGTGCTAGTGGTTACTCGGGGGGCTACAATGAGCAGTTCTTC.

This clonotype occurred a few times. The V and J genes are TRBV29-1 and TRBJ2-1; tentative D call: TRBD2 (6 bases). Trimming removed 7 bases from V and 6 bases from J, with 28 bases in between. The germline V gene encodes CDR1 SQVTM and CDR2 ANQGSEA. This CDR3 contains 17 residues. The CDR3 nucleotides are TGCAGCGCTGATGGGCCTATAGCGGCTCGGGCCGGCAATGAGCAGTTCTTC. Translation: CSADGPIAARAGNEQFF.

The V and J genes are TRBV7-2 and TRBJ2-3; 9 bases map to TRBD2. Germline lookup yields CDR1 SGHTA and CDR2 FQGNSA. This CDR3 is built from 16 residues. V shed 3 bases and J 1 base; nucleotides not matched to a gene: 5. CDR3 region: CASSLLAGWGTDTQYF. The CDR3 nucleotides read TGTGCCAGCAGCTTGCTAGCGGGATGGGGCACAGATACGCAGTATTTT.

This clonotype has only a few counts. CDR3 nucleotides: TGTGCCAGCAGCCAAGGGTACGGGGGCCCTTCCTACGAGCAGTACTTC. Encoded protein: CASSQGYGGPSYEQYF. This chain links TRBV4-2 with TRBJ2-7; tentatively, D is TRBD1 or TRBD2 (6 bases each). Trimming took off 1 base at V and 1 base at J, with 14 bases between the two ends. This CDR3 comprises 16 residues. Per germline, CDR1 LGHNA and CDR2 YNFKEQ.

Ten or more counts support this clonotype. The genes are TRBV15 and TRBJ2-7; the D gene could be TRBD1 or TRBD2 (5 bases each). The CDR3 contains 15 residues. Germline V lookup: CDR1 LNHNV, CDR2 YYDKDF (reference sequence). Trimming cost V 1 base and J 4 bases, with 14 bases left between them. The DNA for the CDR3 is TGTGCCACCAGCAGAGTTGGGGCTGGGGGTTACGAGCAGTACTTC. This sequence encodes CATSRVGAGGYEQYF. The full variable domain, rest sourced from reference TRBV15 and TRBJ2-7, is DAMVIQNPRYQVTQFGKPVTLSCSQTLNHNVMYWYQQKSSQAPKLLFHYYDKDFNNEADTPDNFQSRRPNTSFCFLDIRSPGLGDTAMYLCATSRVGAGGYEQYFGPGTRLTVT.

This chain joins TRBV29-1 and TRBJ2-7; D might be TRBD2 (5 bases). This CDR3 is 12 amino acids long. V was shortened by 7 bases and J by 6 bases, with 16 bases between the two germline ends. Germline V CDR1 and CDR2: SQVTM, ANQGSEA. The CDR3 region is CSARGHYGEQYF. CDR3 nucleotide sequence: TGCAGCGCCCGCGGGCATTACGGCGAGCAGTACTTC.

The table lists this clonotype with a few counts. CDR3 amino acids: CASSLGSTSARETQYF. The CDR3 coding sequence is TGTGCCAGCAGCTTAGGGTCGACTAGCGCTCGAGAGACCCAGTACTTC. The rearrangement links TRBV7-9 to TRBJ2-5; TRBD2 agrees at 8 bases. The J segment lost 4 bases and the V segment lost 1 base, leaving 8 bases of the junction unmatched. The CDR3 has 16 residues. CDR1 and CDR2 (germline): SEHNR, FQNEAQ (reference sequence).

This chain joins TRBV6-6 and TRBJ1-5; no definite D call. This CDR3 comprises 16 residues. V lost 6 bases, J lost 3 bases, and 18 bases lay in between. The germline CDR1 and CDR2 sequences are MNHNY and SVGAGI (reference sequence). The CDR3 nucleotides read TGTGCCAGCAGGATCTTTGCGGGAGGGTTCAATCAGCCCCAGCATTTT. Protein product: CASRIFAGGFNQPQHF.

This chain uses TRBV20-1 with TRBJ2-3, with TRBD2 matching 8 bases. V shed 4 bases and J 0 bases; nucleotides not matched to a gene: 6. Germline lookup yields CDR1 DFQATT and CDR2 SNEGSKA (reference sequence). The CDR3 runs 15 residues. The CDR3 sequence: CSAISGETSTDTQYF. In DNA, the CDR3 is TGCAGTGCTATTAGCGGGGAAACTAGCACAGATACGCAGTATTTT.

This chain uses TRBV7-6 with TRBJ2-7, with D tentatively TRBD1 (5 bases). Germline CDR1 is SGHVS and CDR2 is FNYEAQ. V lost 3 bases to trimming and J lost 3 bases, with 21 bases between them. The CDR3 covers 17 residues. The CDR3 sequence: CASSFTPGVGQIYEQYF. The DNA of the CDR3 is TGTGCCAGCAGCTTTACTCCTGGAGTGGGGCAGATCTACGAGCAGTACTTC.

This clonotype was counted between two and nine times. V and J are TRBV11-3 and TRBJ2-7; D gene uncertain. Trimming removed 1 base from V and 3 bases from J, with 4 bases in between. Germline values: CDR1 SGHNT, CDR2 YENEEA. This CDR3 comprises 12 residues. The CDR3: CASSLVVYEQYF. The CDR3 bases are TGTGCCAGCAGCTTAGTGGTCTACGAGCAGTACTTC.

The chain has TRBV20-1 and TRBJ2-3, with TRBD2 matching 13 bases. The CDR3 is 18 amino acids. The germline V gene has CDR1 DFQATT and CDR2 SNEGSKA (reference sequence). V gave up 5 bases and J gave up 4 bases; unmatched junction bases: 15. The CDR3 loop reads CSAYEGTSGTIVSDTQYF. The CDR3 DNA reads TGCAGTGCTTACGAAGGGACTAGCGGGACGATAGTATCAGATACGCAGTATTTT.

The chain has TRBV9 and TRBJ2-5; D gene unclear. The V and J ends lost 4 bases and 4 bases respectively, with 17 bases between them. Per germline, CDR1 SGDLS and CDR2 YYNGEE. The CDR3 covers 15 residues. The CDR3 bases are TGTGCCAGCAGCCCCCACGGCCTAGTAGGAGAGACCCAGTACTTC. Protein product: CASSPHGLVGETQYF.

The chain recombines TRBV15 with TRBJ2-1; 11 bases align to TRBD2. In germline, CDR1 is LNHNV, CDR2 YYDKDF (reference sequence). J was trimmed by 4 bases and V by 3 bases; bases with no gene match: 8. CDR3 length: 17 amino acids. CDR3 DNA: TGTGCCACCAGCAGGGTCCTAGCGGGGGGAAAGTACAATGAGCAGTTCTTC. It encodes CATSRVLAGGKYNEQFF.